A single sample is the source of the 21 T cell receptor beta chains below, sequenced in a study of T cell repertoires in cytomegalovirus infection. Which antigens these TCRs recognize remains unknown. TCRdb re-called the reads with MiXCR, one entry per CDR3 protein. The sample includes about 900,000 distinct CDR3 sequences, more than 25% of them seen just once. This specimen consisted of cultured CD8+ T cells from PBMCs, obtained from culture after CMV antigen stimulation. These receptors came from a human donor in good health (CMV status not recorded). Some clones in this sample may be carry-over from other donors' samples.

This chain uses TRBV12-3 or TRBV12-4 with TRBJ2-1, with 7 positions matching TRBD1. J gave up 5 bases and V 6 bases, and 13 bases lay outside the gene matches. The CDR3 is 16 residues long. The CDR3 coding sequence is TGTGCCAGCAGCCGAACTTGGGACAGCCATAACAATGAGCAGTTCTTC. Translation: CASSRTWDSHNNEQFF.

The genes are TRBV4-1 and TRBJ1-2; the D is unclear. Germline-derived CDR1 and CDR2 are MGHRA and YSYEKL. V lost 7 bases and J lost 3, with 12 bases in between. This CDR3 is 13 amino acids long. The CDR3, as DNA: TGCGCCAGCACGAGAGAGGGTGACTATGGCTACACCTTC. Translating gives CASTREGDYGYTF.

The J gene is TRBJ2-3, the V gene TRBV9; D uncertain. The V gene's germline CDR1 is SGDLS and CDR2 YYNGEE. This CDR3 is 12 amino acids long. The V gene lost 4 bases and the J gene lost 4 bases, with 7 bases spanning the gap. CDR3 residues: CASSTYPDTQYF. CDR3 DNA sequence: TGTGCCAGCAGCACATATCCAGATACGCAGTATTTT. Variable domain in full (rest from reference TRBV9 and TRBJ2-3): DSGVTQTPKHLITATGQRVTLRCSPRSGDLSVYWYQQSLDQGLQFLIQYYNGEERAKGNILERFSAQQFPDLHSELNLSSLELGDSALYFCASSTYPDTQYFGPGTRLTVL.

The J gene is TRBJ1-4, the V gene TRBV2, with a possible D match to TRBD1 (5 bases). The CDR3 is 14 residues long. V lost 2 bases to trimming and J lost 12 bases, with 16 bases between them. Germline CDR1 and CDR2: SNHLY and FYNNEI. CDR3: CASSERQLTGELFF. Written as DNA, the CDR3 is TGTGCCAGCAGTGAACGACAGCTCACTGGGGAACTGTTTTTT.

This chain connects TRBV7-3 to TRBJ2-1, with 12 bases lining up with TRBD2. CDR3 size: 18 residues. The V segment lost 5 bases and the J segment 4 bases; nucleotides outside the gene matches: 12. Germline CDR1 is SGHTA and CDR2 is FQGTGA. This CDR3 is CASSLGPSGGGLYNEQFF. CDR3 sequence (DNA): TGTGCCAGCAGCCTGGGGCCTAGCGGGGGGGGATTATACAATGAGCAGTTCTTC. Full variable domain (outside the CDR3, taken from reference TRBV7-3 and TRBJ2-1): GAGVSQTPSNKVTEKGKYVELRCDPISGHTALYWYRQSLGQGPEFLIYFQGTGAADDSGLPNDRFFAVRPEGSVSTLKIQRTERGDSAVYLCASSLGPSGGGLYNEQFFGPGTRLTVL.

The gene calls are TRBV19 and TRBJ2-3; D gene unclear. V was trimmed by 1 base and J by 6 bases, leaving 5 bases between them. Looked up from germline, CDR1 is LNHDA and CDR2 is SQIVND (reference sequence). CDR3 length: 12 amino acids. The CDR3 DNA reads TGTGCCAGTAGTATAGGCGAGGATACGCAGTATTTT. Translation gives CASSIGEDTQYF.

This clonotype was seen repeatedly, ten times or more. The V and J genes are TRBV7-2 and TRBJ1-2, with a weak D call TRBD1 (6 bases). Looked up from germline, CDR1 is SGHTA and CDR2 is FQGNSA. Trimming pared 5 bases from V and 4 bases from J, leaving 17 bases between. CDR3 size: 15 residues. For the CDR3, the DNA is TGTGCCAGCAGCCTGAGGCAGGGGAAGGTCTATGGCTACACCTTC. This encodes CASSLRQGKVYGYTF.

This clonotype turned up a few times. The chain recombines TRBV15 with TRBJ2-2; 8 nucleotides match TRBD1. This CDR3 comprises 16 residues. Trimming cost V 1 base and J 6 bases; bases outside gene matches: 7. Germline CDR1 is LNHNV and CDR2 is YYDKDF (reference sequence). CDR3 nucleotide sequence: TGTGCCACCAGCAGAGCCAGGGTACAGGGGGCCGGGGAGCTGTTTTTT. It yields the protein CATSRARVQGAGELFF.

The J gene is TRBJ2-1, the V gene TRBV4-3; D might be TRBD1 or TRBD2, each matching 5 bases. This CDR3 is 11 amino acids long. Germline values: CDR1 LGHNA, CDR2 YSLEER. Trimming took off 3 bases at V and 9 bases at J, with 6 bases between the two ends. The CDR3 DNA sequence: TGCGCCAGCAGCCAGAGGGGTGAGCAGTTCTTC. Encoded protein: CASSQRGEQFF.

This clonotype was seen a handful of times. The CDR3 nucleotides read TGTGCCAGCAGCTATAGCGGGGGGGCCAACAATGAGCAGTTCTTC. Translation: CASSYSGGANNEQFF. This chain links TRBV7-2 with TRBJ2-1, with 11 bases matching TRBD2. This CDR3 comprises 15 residues. CDR1 is SGHTA and CDR2 is FQGNSA in the germline V gene. Trimming at V came to 4 bases and at J to 5 bases, leaving 4 bases not matched to a gene.

The chain carries TRBV7-8 and TRBJ2-7; TRBD2 aligns across 12 bases. The germline CDR1 and CDR2 sequences are SGHVS and FQNEAQ. The CDR3 covers 17 residues. With V trimmed by 1 base and J by 3 bases, 7 bases remained unmatched. The CDR3 DNA reads as TGTGCCAGCAGCTTAGAACTAGCGGGGGGTACACTCTACGAGCAGTACTTC. This sequence encodes CASSLELAGGTLYEQYF.

This clonotype has just a few counts. J is TRBJ2-7 and V is TRBV6-2 or TRBV6-3, with D unresolved. The CDR3 covers 12 residues. V gave up 6 bases and J gave up 1 base, with 7 bases separating them. From germline, CDR1 is MNHEY and CDR2 SVGEGT. In DNA, the CDR3 is TGTGCCAGCAGCCACGGGTCCTACGAGCAGTACGTC. Its protein product is CASSHGSYEQYV.

This clonotype was seen only a few times. V is TRBV27 and J is TRBJ1-2, with 9 bases matching TRBD1. CDR1 is MNHEY and CDR2 is SMNVEV in the germline V gene (reference sequence). This CDR3 is built from 15 residues. With V trimmed by 6 bases and J by 1 base, 6 bases remained unmatched. For the CDR3, the DNA is TGTGCCAGCAGACGACCGGGACAGGGTAACTATGGCTACACCTTC. This gives the protein CASRRPGQGNYGYTF.

The CDR3 bases are TGTGCCAGCAGTTTAGGGCCCAGGTCGTATGGCTACACCTTC. It encodes CASSLGPRSYGYTF. The J gene is TRBJ1-2, the V gene TRBV12-3 or TRBV12-4; D unclear. CDR3 size: 14 residues. Between the trimmed V and J ends, which lost 1 base and 5 bases, there was a span of 11 bases.

This clonotype was counted between two and nine times. The chain couples TRBV6-6 to TRBJ2-2, with D perhaps matching TRBD1 or TRBD2 (5 bases each). Germline loops: CDR1 MNHNY, CDR2 SVGAGI (reference sequence). The CDR3 covers 16 residues. The V end was cut by 7 bases, the J end by 7 bases, with 22 bases between. CDR3 DNA sequence: TGTGCCAGCAAGGGGATAAACGAGAAGGCGGGCGGGGAGCTGTTTTTT. It is translated as CASKGINEKAGGELFF.

In its sample, this clonotype was seen a few times. The chain couples TRBV11-2 to TRBJ1-1, with D hard to call. The CDR3 covers 13 residues. Germline V gives CDR1 SGHAT, CDR2 FQNNGV. The V end was cut by 0 bases, the J end by 11 bases, with 13 bases between. In nucleotides, the CDR3 is TGTGCCAGCAGCTTAGACCATTCAAAGAACGCTTTCTTT. It yields the protein CASSLDHSKNAFF.

As concerns this clonotype: An end of the junction does not agree with germline; a read error may underlie this. The chain has TRBV27 and TRBJ1-4; D not resolved. Germline CDR1 MNHEY, CDR2 SMNVEV (reference sequence). The CDR3 extends over 15 amino acids. CDR3 residues: CANSSIQAVGEKLFF. The CDR3 nucleotides read TGTGCCAACAGTTCGATCCAGGCGGTGGGCGAAAAACTGTTTTTT.

This sequence joins TRBV7-9 and TRBJ1-1; the D gene is possibly TRBD1 (5 bases). V lost 5 bases and J lost 5, with 21 bases in between. CDR1 and CDR2 from the germline V gene are SEHNR and FQNEAQ (reference sequence). This CDR3 spans 16 amino acids. The CDR3 nucleotides are TGTGCCAGCAGCCTACACGGAGAGGGGCCGAGAACTGAAGCTTTCTTT. Translating it yields CASSLHGEGPRTEAFF.

This clonotype was counted many times. This chain joins TRBV12-3 or TRBV12-4 and TRBJ1-1; 7 bases fit TRBD1. The CDR3 is made up of 15 amino acids. V shed 6 bases and J 0 bases; nucleotides not matched to a gene: 7. The DNA for the CDR3 is TGTGCCAGCAGGCTAGGGACAGCGTTGAACACTGAAGCTTTCTTT. Protein product: CASRLGTALNTEAFF.

J is TRBJ1-2 and V is TRBV27; 8 nucleotides match TRBD1. This CDR3 comprises 13 residues. The germline CDR1 and CDR2 sequences are MNHEY and SMNVEV (reference sequence). With 4 bases clipped from V and 7 bases from J, the junction kept 5 bases outside the gene matches. The CDR3 spells CASSSWTGFGYTF. The DNA for the CDR3 is TGTGCCAGCAGTTCCTGGACAGGGTTTGGCTACACCTTC.

In its sample, this clonotype was seen a few times. J is TRBJ2-7 and V is TRBV7-6, with D possibly being TRBD1 (5 bases). The germline gives CDR1 SGHVS, CDR2 FNYEAQ. V gave up 1 base and J gave up 4 bases, with 14 bases separating them. The CDR3 sequence is 15 residues long. In nucleotides, the CDR3 is TGTGCCAGCAGCTTAGAGAGGACACCTTTTTACGAGCAGTACGTC. Translated: CASSLERTPFYEQYV.